This TCR beta chain was retrieved from a study of blood T cell repertoires in COVID-19. Study-level background: Samples came from the United States, Italy and Spain, spanning acute and convalescent COVID-19. T cells, B-cell-depleted T cells, or PBMCs provided the cDNA or gDNA that served as material.

Participants, about 18 to 90 years old, spanned around 25 US areas. Participants reported their clinical history, and cohort assignment relied on those reports. The CDR3 sequence is 13 residues long. With V trimmed by 6 bases and J by 2 bases, 4 bases remained unmatched. Germline values: CDR1 MNHEY, CDR2 SMNVEV (reference sequence). Data came from immunoSEQ multiplex PCR; TCRdb stores just in-frame clones and leaves some out. The repertoire holds about 170,000 clones, around 80% seen once, with approximately 4% in the top ten. This rearrangement joins TRBV27 to TRBJ2-7; 7 nucleotides agree with TRBD1. The sequence derives from a woman aged 45 to 65 in a cohort exposed to, infected with or recovered from COVID-19 (not recorded which). Material for sequencing was PBMCs or T cells enriched from blood (not recorded which). CDR3 in amino acids: CASRGQPTYEQYF. The CDR3, as DNA: TGTGCCAGCAGGGGACAGCCTACCTACGAGCAGTACTTC.